The present entry profiles one T cell receptor (beta chain) with its context. This sample is drawn from a study of OX40 agonist ivuxolimab in advanced cancers. Study-level background: In this trial design, patients received ivuxolimab intravenously at 0.01 to 10 mg/kg every 2 weeks.

The table came from immunoSEQ multiplex PCR; TCRdb's copy has only in-frame clones and leaves some out. The sample carries tens of thousands of clones, about 81% recorded once. Germline CDR1 reads MDHEN; CDR2 reads SYDVKM. The CDR3 contains 11 residues. The V end was cut by 6 bases, the J end by 4 bases, with 6 bases between. Sequences were derived from CD4+ or CD8+ T cells sorted from blood, sampled in a trial of the OX40 agonist ivuxolimab. This sequence originates from an adult with an advanced solid tumor such as melanoma, head and neck, liver or kidney cancer. The chain couples TRBV28 to TRBJ2-5; no reliable D call. The CDR3 DNA reads as TGTGCCAGCAGCAAAGGAGAGACCCAGTACTTC. The encoded protein is CASSKGETQYF.